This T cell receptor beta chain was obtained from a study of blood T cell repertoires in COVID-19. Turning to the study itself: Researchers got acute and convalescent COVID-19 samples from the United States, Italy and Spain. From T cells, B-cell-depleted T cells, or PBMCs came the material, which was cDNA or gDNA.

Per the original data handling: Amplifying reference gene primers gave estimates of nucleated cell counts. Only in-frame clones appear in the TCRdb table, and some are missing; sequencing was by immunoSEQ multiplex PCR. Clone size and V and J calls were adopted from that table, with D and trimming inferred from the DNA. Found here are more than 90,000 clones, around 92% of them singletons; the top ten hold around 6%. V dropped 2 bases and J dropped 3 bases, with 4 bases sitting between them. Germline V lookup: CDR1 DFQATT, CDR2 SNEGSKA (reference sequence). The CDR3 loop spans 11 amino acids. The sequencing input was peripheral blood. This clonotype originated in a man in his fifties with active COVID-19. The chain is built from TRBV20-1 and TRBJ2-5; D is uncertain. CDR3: CSARSEETQYF. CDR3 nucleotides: TGCAGTGCTAGATCAGAAGAGACCCAGTACTTC.